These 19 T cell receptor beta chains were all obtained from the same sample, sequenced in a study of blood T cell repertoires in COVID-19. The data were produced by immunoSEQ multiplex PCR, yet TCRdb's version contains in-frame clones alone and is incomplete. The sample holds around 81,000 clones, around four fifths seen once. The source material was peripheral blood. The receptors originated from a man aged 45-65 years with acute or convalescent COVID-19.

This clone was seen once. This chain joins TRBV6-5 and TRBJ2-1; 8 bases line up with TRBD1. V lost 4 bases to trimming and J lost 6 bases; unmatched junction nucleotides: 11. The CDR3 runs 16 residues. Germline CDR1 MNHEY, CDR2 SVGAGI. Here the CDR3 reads CASSLGPRTGSNEQFF. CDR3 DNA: TGTGCCAGCAGTTTGGGCCCCCGGACAGGGTCCAATGAGCAGTTCTTC.

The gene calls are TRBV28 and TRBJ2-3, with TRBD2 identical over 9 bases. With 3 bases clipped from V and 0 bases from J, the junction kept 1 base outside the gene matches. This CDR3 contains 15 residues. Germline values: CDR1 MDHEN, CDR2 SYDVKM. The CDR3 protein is CASSFLAGSTDTQYF. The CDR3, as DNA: TGTGCCAGCAGTTTTCTAGCGGGGAGCACAGATACGCAGTATTTT. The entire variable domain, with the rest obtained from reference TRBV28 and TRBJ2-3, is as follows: DVKVTQSSRYLVKRTGEKVFLECVQDMDHENMFWYRQDPGLGLRLIYFSYDVKMKEKGDIPEGYSVSREKKERFSLILESASTNQTSMYLCASSFLAGSTDTQYFGPGTRLTVL.

CDR3 nucleotide sequence: TGTGCCAGCACCCAGCCCAGCGGGGCGATAACCGGGGAGCTGTTTTTT. Residues: CASTQPSGAITGELFF. The chain is built from TRBV6-6 and TRBJ2-2; the match to TRBD2 covers 7 bases. CDR3 length equals 16 residues. Trimming at V came to 7 bases and at J to 5 bases, leaving 13 bases not matched to a gene. Germline V lookup: CDR1 MNHNY, CDR2 SVGAGI (reference sequence).

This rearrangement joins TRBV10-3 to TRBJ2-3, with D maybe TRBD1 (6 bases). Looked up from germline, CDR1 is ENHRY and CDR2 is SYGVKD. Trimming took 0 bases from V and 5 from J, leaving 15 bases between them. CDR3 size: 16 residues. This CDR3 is CAISESGTLAGDTQYF. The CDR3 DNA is TGTGCCATCAGTGAGTCGGGGACACTGGCGGGAGATACGCAGTATTTT.

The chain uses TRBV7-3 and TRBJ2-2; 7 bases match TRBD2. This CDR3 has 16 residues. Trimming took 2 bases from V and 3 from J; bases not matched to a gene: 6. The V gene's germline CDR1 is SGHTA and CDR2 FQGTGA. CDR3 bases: TGTGCCAGCAGCTTATACGTGGGAGGGCACACCGGGGAGCTGTTTTTT. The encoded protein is CASSLYVGGHTGELFF. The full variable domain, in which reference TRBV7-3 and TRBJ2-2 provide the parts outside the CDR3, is GAGVSQTPSNKVTEKGKYVELRCDPISGHTALYWYRQSLGQGPEFLIYFQGTGAADDSGLPNDRFFAVRPEGSVSTLKIQRTERGDSAVYLCASSLYVGGHTGELFFGEGSRLTVL.

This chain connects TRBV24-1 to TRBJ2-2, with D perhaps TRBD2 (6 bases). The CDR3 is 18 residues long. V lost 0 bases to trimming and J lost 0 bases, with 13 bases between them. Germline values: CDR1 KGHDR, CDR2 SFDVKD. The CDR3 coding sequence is TGTGCCACCAGTGATTTGCCGGGGGACGGTCCGAACACCGGGGAGCTGTTTTTT. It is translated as CATSDLPGDGPNTGELFF.

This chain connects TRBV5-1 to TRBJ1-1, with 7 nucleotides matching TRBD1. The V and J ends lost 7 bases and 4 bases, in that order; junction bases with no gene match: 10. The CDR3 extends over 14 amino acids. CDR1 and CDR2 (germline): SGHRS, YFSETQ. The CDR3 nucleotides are TGCGCCAGCCAAACTGGACAGGAAAGCACTGAAGCTTTCTTT. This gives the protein CASQTGQESTEAFF.

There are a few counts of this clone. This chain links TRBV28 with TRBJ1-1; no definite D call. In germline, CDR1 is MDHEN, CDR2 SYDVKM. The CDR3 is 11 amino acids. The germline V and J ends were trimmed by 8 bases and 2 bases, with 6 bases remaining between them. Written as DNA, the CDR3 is TGTGCCAGCGCGGATAACACTGAAGCTTTCTTT. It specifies CASADNTEAFF.

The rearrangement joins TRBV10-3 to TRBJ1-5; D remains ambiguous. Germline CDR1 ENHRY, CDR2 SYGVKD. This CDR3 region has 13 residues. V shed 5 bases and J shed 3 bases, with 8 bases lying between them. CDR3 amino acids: CAISSGSNQPQHF. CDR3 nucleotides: TGTGCCATCAGTTCAGGATCCAATCAGCCCCAGCATTTT.

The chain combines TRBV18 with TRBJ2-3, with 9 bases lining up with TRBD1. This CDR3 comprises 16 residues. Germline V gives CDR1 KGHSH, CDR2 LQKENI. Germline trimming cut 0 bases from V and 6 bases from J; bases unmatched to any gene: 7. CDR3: CASSPPNRGPVDTQYF. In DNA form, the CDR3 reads TGTGCCAGCTCACCACCGAACAGGGGGCCGGTCGATACGCAGTATTTT. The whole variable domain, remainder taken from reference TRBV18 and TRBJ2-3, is NAGVMQNPRHLVRRRGQEARLRCSPMKGHSHVYWYRQLPEEGLKFMVYLQKENIIDESGMPKERFSAEFPKEGPSILRIQQVVRGDSAAYFCASSPPNRGPVDTQYFGPGTRLTVL.

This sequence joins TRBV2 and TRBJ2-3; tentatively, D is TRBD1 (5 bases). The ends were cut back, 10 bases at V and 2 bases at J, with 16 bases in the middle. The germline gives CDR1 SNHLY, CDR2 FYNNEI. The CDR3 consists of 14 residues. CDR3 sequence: CATFRADNTDTQYF. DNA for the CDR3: TGTGCCACCTTCAGGGCGGATAACACAGATACGCAGTATTTT.

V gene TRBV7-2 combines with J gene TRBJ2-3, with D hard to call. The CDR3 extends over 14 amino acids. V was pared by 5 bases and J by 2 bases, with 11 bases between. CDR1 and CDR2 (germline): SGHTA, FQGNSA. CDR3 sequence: CASSPDTYTDTQYF. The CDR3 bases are TGTGCCAGCAGCCCAGACACGTACACAGATACGCAGTATTTT.

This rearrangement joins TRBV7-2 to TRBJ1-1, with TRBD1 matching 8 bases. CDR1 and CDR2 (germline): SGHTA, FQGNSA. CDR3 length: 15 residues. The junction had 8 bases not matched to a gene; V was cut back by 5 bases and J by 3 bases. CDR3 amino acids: CASSHRQGSDTEAFF. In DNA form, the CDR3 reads TGTGCCAGCAGCCATCGACAGGGGTCGGACACTGAAGCTTTCTTT.

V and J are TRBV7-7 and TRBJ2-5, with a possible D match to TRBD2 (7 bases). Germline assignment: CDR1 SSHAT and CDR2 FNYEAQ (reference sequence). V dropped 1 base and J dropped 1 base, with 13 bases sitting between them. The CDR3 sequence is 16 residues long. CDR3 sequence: CASSLGGGGAQETQYF. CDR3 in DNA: TGTGCCAGCAGCTTAGGCGGTGGGGGGGCCCAAGAGACCCAGTACTTC.

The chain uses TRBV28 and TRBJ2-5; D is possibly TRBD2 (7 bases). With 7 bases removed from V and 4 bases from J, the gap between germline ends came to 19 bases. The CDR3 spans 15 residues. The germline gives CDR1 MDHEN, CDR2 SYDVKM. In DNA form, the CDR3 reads TGTGCCAGCACCAACGGAGGGGGGGCTGGAGAGACCCAGTACTTC. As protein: CASTNGGGAGETQYF.

CDR3 coding DNA: TGTGCCAGCAGTTTATTTGGGGGACAGCGTGATCAGCCCCAGCATTTT. This sequence encodes CASSLFGGQRDQPQHF. J is TRBJ1-5 and V is TRBV28, with 7 nucleotides matching TRBD1. Germline values: CDR1 MDHEN, CDR2 SYDVKM. CDR3 size: 16 residues. V gave up 1 base and J gave up 5 bases; unmatched junction bases: 8. The variable domain in full, completed from reference TRBV28 and TRBJ1-5, reads DVKVTQSSRYLVKRTGEKVFLECVQDMDHENMFWYRQDPGLGLRLIYFSYDVKMKEKGDIPEGYSVSREKKERFSLILESASTNQTSMYLCASSLFGGQRDQPQHFGDGTRLSIL.

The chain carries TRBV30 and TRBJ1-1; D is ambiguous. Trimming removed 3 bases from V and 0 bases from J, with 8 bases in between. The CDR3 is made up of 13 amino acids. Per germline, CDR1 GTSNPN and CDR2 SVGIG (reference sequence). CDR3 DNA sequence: TGTGCCTGGAGGTCGAGTATGAACACTGAAGCTTTCTTT. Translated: CAWRSSMNTEAFF.

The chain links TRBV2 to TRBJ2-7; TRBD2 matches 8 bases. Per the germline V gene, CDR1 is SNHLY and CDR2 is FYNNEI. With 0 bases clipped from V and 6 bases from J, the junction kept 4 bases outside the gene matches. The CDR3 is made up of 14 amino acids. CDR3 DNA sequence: TGTGCCAGCAGTGAAGCGGGACTAGTCACCGAGCAGTACTTC. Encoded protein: CASSEAGLVTEQYF.

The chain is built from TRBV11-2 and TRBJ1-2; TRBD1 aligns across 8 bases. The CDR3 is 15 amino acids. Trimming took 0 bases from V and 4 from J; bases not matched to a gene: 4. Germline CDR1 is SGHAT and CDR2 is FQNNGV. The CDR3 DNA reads TGTGCCAGCAGCTTAGAAGGGACAGGTATCTATGGCTACACCTTC. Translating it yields CASSLEGTGIYGYTF. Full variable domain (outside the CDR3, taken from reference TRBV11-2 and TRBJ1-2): EAGVAQSPRYKIIEKRQSVAFWCNPISGHATLYWYQQILGQGPKLLIQFQNNGVVDDSQLPKDRFSAERLKGVDSTLKIQPAKLEDSAVYLCASSLEGTGIYGYTFGSGTRLTVV.